This T cell receptor (beta chain) was observed in a study of blood T cell repertoires in COVID-19. The overall study: The cDNA or gDNA used as material had been derived from T cells, B-cell-depleted T cells, or PBMCs.

Generated by immunoSEQ multiplex PCR, the TCRdb table keeps only in-frame clones and is missing some. The table includes roughly 90,000 clones, 80% detected once. The V and J ends lost 0 bases and 4 bases respectively, with 12 bases between them. Germline lookup yields CDR1 SGHRS and CDR2 YFSETQ. The length of the CDR3 is 15 residues. The receptor was derived from a woman in her seventies with acute or convalescent COVID-19. The material sequenced was peripheral blood. The genes are TRBV5-1 and TRBJ2-3; tentatively, D is TRBD2 (6 bases). CDR3 sequence reads: CASSLGTTVADTQYF. The CDR3 DNA reads as TGCGCCAGCAGCTTGGGGACTACCGTGGCAGATACGCAGTATTTT.